Below, one T cell receptor (beta chain) is given with its context. Antigen: not known. This sample was taken from a study of CD8+CD57+ T cells in acquired aplastic anemia. The CDR3 consists of 19 residues. The trim removed 1 base at V and 0 bases at J, leaving 13 bases unmatched. Germline-derived CDR1 and CDR2 are SGHAT and FQNNGV. Study-wide results and caveats: Controls did not differ significantly from patients in CD8+ Simpson's diversity.

According to the study, genomic DNA was the template for TCR beta VDJ and CDR3 profiling. TCRdb re-derived calls from the reads in MiXCR, one entry per CDR3 protein. The table lists 450,000 to 550,000 distinct CDR3 sequences, less than 35% of them singletons. Before being chosen for sequencing, patients had shown CD8+CD57+ cell expansion by flow cytometry. Sequenced sample: sorted CD4+, CD8+, or CD8+CD57+ T cells (not recorded which) from PBMCs. J is TRBJ1-2 and V is TRBV11-2; the match to TRBD1 covers 8 bases. The TCR comes from a human donor with aplastic anemia. The CDR3 coding sequence is TGTGCCAGCAGCTTAGTAACGACAGGGGCGACCCTGACTAACTATGGCTACACCTTC. This codes for CASSLVTTGATLTNYGYTF.